This T cell receptor (beta chain) originates from a study of blood T cell repertoires in COVID-19. About the research overall: COVID-19 samples collected from the United States, Italy and Spain covered acute and convalescent phases. The cDNA or gDNA used as material had been derived from T cells, B-cell-depleted T cells, or PBMCs.

Trimming pared 4 bases from V and 1 base from J, leaving 12 bases between. Germline values: CDR1 MNHEY, CDR2 SVGAGI. This CDR3 is built from 15 residues. In the source study's methods: Estimation of nucleated cell counts was performed using reference gene primer amplification. Only in-frame clones appear in the TCRdb table, and some are missing; sequencing was by immunoSEQ multiplex PCR. From that table come the V and J calls and clone size; the DNA was used to work out D and trimming. Among about 220,000 clones listed, under 90% were seen once. This clone was counted once. The V gene is TRBV6-5, the J gene TRBJ2-3, with D possibly matching TRBD2 (6 bases). The specimen sequenced was peripheral blood. The source is a woman aged 60 to 75 who had recovered from COVID-19. The CDR3 here is CASSSRLDRTDTQYF. CDR3 sequence (DNA): TGTGCCAGCAGTTCGCGACTAGACCGCACAGATACGCAGTATTTT.